Following are 11 T cell receptor beta chains from one sample sequenced in a study of cytomegalovirus exposure and HLA in healthy donors. Sequencing was performed with immunoSEQ multiplex PCR; in TCRdb, only in-frame clones are kept and a portion is missing. The sample lists about 120,000 clones, about 88% occurring once. Sequencing input: PBMCs. These receptors were collected from a woman between 18 and 30 years old in good health and CMV-seronegative.

V gene TRBV27 combines with J gene TRBJ2-3; D is possibly TRBD2 (6 bases). Trimming pared 5 bases from V and 2 bases from J, leaving 20 bases between. Germline-derived CDR1 and CDR2 are MNHEY and SMNVEV (reference sequence). The CDR3 is 17 amino acids. The CDR3 coding sequence is TGTGCCAGCAGTCCTCTCCCGGGGCGGGGTAACACAGATACGCAGTATTTT. Translating gives CASSPLPGRGNTDTQYF.

V usage is TRBV27 and J usage is TRBJ1-4, with D hard to call. CDR3 length: 14 amino acids. Germline assignment: CDR1 MNHEY and CDR2 SMNVEV (reference sequence). V was clipped by 6 bases and J by 0 bases, with 8 bases between them. In nucleotides, the CDR3 is TGTGCCAGCAGCGGAGATGCAACTAATGAAAAACTGTTTTTT. Its translation: CASSGDATNEKLFF.

V gene TRBV27 combines with J gene TRBJ2-7; TRBD2 might be the D (6 bases). The CDR3 runs to 14 residues. Germline V CDR1 and CDR2: MNHEY, SMNVEV (reference sequence). V shed 5 bases and J shed 3 bases, with 14 bases lying between them. CDR3 region: CASSPSSGDYEQYV. CDR3 DNA: TGTGCCAGCAGTCCGTCGTCGGGGGACTACGAGCAGTACGTC.

The genes are TRBV6-5 and TRBJ1-1, with a tentative D call TRBD1 (6 bases). V shed 11 bases and J shed 2 bases, with 15 bases lying between them. The CDR3 has 13 amino acids. From germline, CDR1 is MNHEY and CDR2 SVGAGI. The CDR3 sequence is CASEGTPNTEAFF. For the CDR3, the DNA is TGTGCCTCCGAAGGGACACCAAACACTGAAGCTTTCTTT.

The CDR3 nucleotides are TGTGCCAGCAGTTACGGGGCCCCTGATACGCAGTATTTT. Translation gives CASSYGAPDTQYF. V and J are TRBV6-5 and TRBJ2-3; maybe TRBD1 (5 bases). The length of the CDR3 is 13 residues. V lost 2 bases and J 6 bases, leaving 9 bases between the germline ends. Germline CDR1 MNHEY, CDR2 SVGAGI.

The genes are TRBV29-1 and TRBJ2-5; TRBD1 is a possible D gene (6 bases). The CDR3 has 13 amino acids. From germline, CDR1 is SQVTM and CDR2 ANQGSEA. Trimming cost V 3 bases and J 4 bases, with 12 bases left between them. CDR3 amino acids: CSVDREGGETQYF. The CDR3 DNA reads TGCAGCGTTGACAGGGAAGGGGGAGAGACCCAGTACTTC.

The rearrangement uses TRBV7-6 and TRBJ2-1; TRBD2 agrees at 7 bases. Trimming removed 1 base from V and 10 bases from J; junction bases left unmatched: 10. This CDR3 contains 15 residues. Germline V lookup: CDR1 SGHVS, CDR2 FNYEAQ. The CDR3 reads CASSLGGVLSGEQFF. The CDR3 DNA reads as TGTGCCAGCAGCTTAGGGGGGGTCCTTAGCGGGGAGCAGTTCTTC.

The gene calls are TRBV2 and TRBJ1-1; D ambiguous. There are 12 residues in the CDR3. V lost 5 bases and J 0 bases, leaving 4 bases between the germline ends. Germline V lookup: CDR1 SNHLY, CDR2 FYNNEI. The DNA of the CDR3 is TGTGCCAGCAGTTACATGAACACTGAAGCTTTCTTT. Protein: CASSYMNTEAFF.

The rearrangement links TRBV30 to TRBJ1-4; a weak D match, TRBD1 (5 bases). CDR3 length: 13 amino acids. The germline gives CDR1 GTSNPN, CDR2 SVGIG (reference sequence). The ends were cut back, 0 bases at V and 8 bases at J, with 10 bases in the middle. The CDR3 region is CAWSVDGAEKLFF. DNA for the CDR3: TGTGCCTGGAGTGTAGATGGGGCCGAAAAACTGTTTTTT.

The gene calls are TRBV7-9 and TRBJ2-5; 11 bases fit TRBD2. Germline CDR1 reads SEHNR; CDR2 reads FQNEAQ (reference sequence). The CDR3 covers 16 residues. The junction had 9 bases not matched to a gene; V was cut back by 4 bases and J by 5 bases. The CDR3 sequence: CASSSLLAGAGETQYF. The CDR3 DNA reads as TGTGCCAGCAGCTCACTACTAGCGGGAGCGGGGGAGACCCAGTACTTC.

The V call is TRBV9, the J call TRBJ1-6, with TRBD1 matching over 11 bases. The CDR3 is made up of 14 amino acids. Germline-derived CDR1 and CDR2 are SGDLS and YYNGEE. With V trimmed by 0 bases and J by 13 bases, 3 bases remained unmatched. CDR3 sequence reads: CASSVGTGGSPLHF. Written as DNA, the CDR3 is TGTGCCAGCAGCGTAGGGACAGGGGGCTCGCCCCTCCACTTT.